The rows below give T cell receptor beta chains drawn from one sample of a study of blood T cell repertoires in COVID-19. The repertoire was sequenced with immunoSEQ multiplex PCR; TCRdb's copy has only in-frame clones and lacks some. Among a few hundred thousand clones listed, around 89% were seen once. Material: peripheral blood. All receptors derive from a woman in her thirties or forties who had recovered from COVID-19. The CDR3 runs from the conserved cysteine through the conserved F or W. A D gene is named only where the DNA matches it firmly. Size values are once, few and many counts, or a class for expanded clones, and some rows have none.

J: TRBJ1-1; V: TRBV12-3/TRBV12-4; size: NA; D: NA; CDR3: CASSLGTTEAFF; DNA: TGTGCCAGCAGTTTGGGGACAACTGAAGCTTTCTTT
J: TRBJ1-3; V: TRBV18; size: once; D: NA; CDR3: CASSRGGSEGNTIYF; DNA: TGTGCCAGCTCACGCGGGGGCTCAGAAGGAAACACCATATATTTT
J: TRBJ1-5; V: TRBV12-5; size: NA; D: NA; CDR3: CASGLTLYQPQHF; DNA: TGTGCTAGTGGTTTGACTTTATATCAGCCCCAGCATTTT
J: TRBJ1-5; V: TRBV29-1; size: NA; D: TRBD1; CDR3: CSVDRPGDRGSLSNQPQHF; DNA: TGCAGCGTGGACCGTCCCGGGGACAGGGGGAGCCTAAGCAATCAGCCCCAGCATTTT
J: TRBJ1-1; V: TRBV11-2; size: once; D: NA; CDR3: CASSLAGEAFF; DNA: TGTGCCAGCAGCTTAGCGGGAGAAGCTTTCTTT
J: TRBJ1-3; V: TRBV28; size: NA; D: NA; CDR3: CASSLGRGSGNTIYF; DNA: TGTGCCAGCAGTTTAGGACGGGGGTCTGGAAACACCATATATTTT
J: TRBJ1-2; V: TRBV2; size: NA; D: TRBD1; CDR3: CATGTGGIYGYTF; DNA: TGTGCCACAGGGACAGGGGGCATCTATGGCTACACCTTC
J: TRBJ1-4; V: TRBV27; size: NA; D: TRBD1; CDR3: CASSHRDSNEKLFF; DNA: TGTGCCAGCAGTCACCGGGACAGTAATGAAAAACTGTTTTTT
J: TRBJ1-1; V: TRBV7-9; size: NA; D: TRBD1; CDR3: CASSLGQGARGDEAFF; DNA: TGTGCCAGCAGCCTAGGACAGGGGGCGCGTGGGGATGAAGCTTTCTTT
J: TRBJ2-2; V: TRBV11-3; size: NA; D: TRBD2; CDR3: CASSLVRTSWTGELFF; DNA: TGTGCCAGCAGCTTAGTCCGGACTAGCTGGACCGGGGAGCTGTTTTTT
J: TRBJ2-1; V: TRBV29-1; size: NA; D: TRBD2; CDR3: CSVGDGTSGRAEQFF; DNA: TGCAGCGTTGGAGACGGAACTAGCGGGAGAGCTGAGCAGTTCTTC
J: TRBJ1-5; V: TRBV6-2/TRBV6-3; size: NA; D: TRBD1; CDR3: CASTPGQGVGNQPQHF; DNA: TGTGCCAGCACCCCGGGACAGGGGGTCGGCAATCAGCCCCAGCATTTT
J: TRBJ1-6; V: TRBV4-1; size: NA; D: NA; CDR3: CASSQAGRPRDSPLHF; DNA: TGCGCCAGCAGCCAAGCCGGCAGGCCGAGGGATTCACCCCTCCACTTT
J: TRBJ2-5; V: TRBV7-2; size: NA; D: TRBD2; CDR3: CASRGLAGGPGTQYF; DNA: TGTGCCAGCAGGGGGCTAGCGGGAGGGCCGGGGACCCAGTACTTC
J: TRBJ1-2; V: TRBV5-4; size: NA; D: TRBD1; CDR3: CASSQGVGLYGYTF; DNA: TGTGCCAGCAGCCAGGGGGTGGGCCTCTATGGCTACACCTTC
J: TRBJ2-7; V: TRBV18; size: NA; D: TRBD2; CDR3: CASSPGGLAYEQYF; DNA: TGTGCCAGCTCACCCGGCGGACTAGCCTACGAGCAGTACTTC
J: TRBJ2-7; V: TRBV27; size: NA; D: TRBD1; CDR3: CASSLSGQGAVEQYF; DNA: TGTGCCAGCAGTTTATCGGGGCAGGGGGCGGTCGAGCAGTACTTC
J: TRBJ2-1; V: TRBV24-1; size: NA; D: TRBD1; CDR3: CATSDLGTGGNEQFF; DNA: TGTGCCACCAGTGATTTAGGGACAGGGGGCAATGAGCAGTTCTTC
J: TRBJ2-7; V: TRBV11-2; size: few; D: TRBD1; CDR3: CASTGGTGGYEQYF; DNA: TGTGCCAGCACCGGGGGGACAGGGGGCTACGAGCAGTACTTC
J: TRBJ1-2; V: TRBV5-8; size: NA; D: TRBD1; CDR3: CASSIPLGGGGNYGYTF; DNA: TGTGCCAGCAGCATACCACTCGGAGGGGGCGGTAACTATGGCTACACCTTC
J: TRBJ1-5; V: TRBV19; size: NA; D: TRBD1; CDR3: CASSPGPRGPNQPQHF; DNA: TGTGCCAGTAGCCCGGGGCCCAGGGGGCCCAATCAGCCCCAGCATTTT
J: TRBJ2-7; V: TRBV15; size: NA; D: NA; CDR3: CATSREGTGLREQYF; DNA: TGTGCCACCAGCCGAGAGGGGACTGGTCTACGCGAGCAGTACTTC
J: TRBJ1-1; V: TRBV19; size: NA; D: NA; CDR3: CASSPIGHTEAFF; DNA: TGTGCCAGTAGCCCTATCGGTCACACTGAAGCTTTCTTT
J: TRBJ1-3; V: TRBV10-2; size: NA; D: NA; CDR3: CASTYSGNTIYF; DNA: TGCGCCAGCACCTACTCTGGAAACACCATATATTTT
J: TRBJ1-2; V: TRBV30; size: NA; D: TRBD1; CDR3: CAWRAGGGYGYTF; DNA: TGTGCCTGGAGGGCAGGGGGCGGGTATGGCTACACCTTC
J: TRBJ1-2; V: TRBV29-1; size: NA; D: NA; CDR3: CSVVPRQAGGGYTF; DNA: TGCAGCGTTGTCCCTAGACAGGCGGGGGGCGGCTACACCTTC
J: TRBJ2-5; V: TRBV15; size: NA; D: TRBD2; CDR3: CATSSGRLAGGETQYF; DNA: TGTGCCACCAGCAGCGGCCGACTAGCGGGAGGTGAGACCCAGTACTTC
J: TRBJ1-1; V: TRBV10-3; size: few; D: NA; CDR3: CAISERDTSGTEAFF; DNA: TGTGCCATCAGTGAGCGGGACACCTCTGGGACTGAAGCTTTCTTT
J: TRBJ2-3; V: TRBV7-9; size: NA; D: TRBD2; CDR3: CASSYPGTSGGDTQYF; DNA: TGTGCCAGCAGCTACCCCGGGACTAGCGGGGGAGATACGCAGTATTTT
J: TRBJ2-1; V: TRBV29-1; size: NA; D: TRBD1; CDR3: CSVRRGTGSYNEQFF; DNA: TGCAGCGTCAGAAGAGGGACAGGGTCCTACAATGAGCAGTTCTTC
J: TRBJ1-5; V: TRBV6-4; size: once; D: NA; CDR3: CASSPRSNQPQHF; DNA: TGTGCCAGCAGTCCCAGAAGTAATCAGCCCCAGCATTTT